Listed here are 12 T cell receptor beta chains from one sample, sequenced in a study of T cells in Graves' hyperthyroidism and ophthalmopathy. The TCR beta CDR3 regions underwent amplification using RNA transcripts as the source. An initial round of RT-PCR targeting the TCR CDR3 relied on the HTBI primer set. TCRdb processed the multiplex PCR reads anew with MiXCR; each CDR3 protein has one entry. This sample yields 650,000 to 750,000 distinct CDR3 sequences, of which 11% to 15% are seen a single time; about 10% belongs to the top ten. The sequencing sample was made of blood. The receptors here all came from a woman younger than 35 with Graves' hyperthyroidism.

This clonotype showed up many times. The V call is TRBV7-3, the J call TRBJ1-1, with no clear D. Germline V gives CDR1 SGHTA, CDR2 FQGTGA. V lost 6 bases and J 2 bases, leaving 10 bases between the germline ends. The CDR3 extends over 13 amino acids. The CDR3, as DNA: TGTGCCAGCAGTCTAGAGGCTAACACTGAAGCTTTCTTT. Protein product: CASSLEANTEAFF. Looking up the rest from reference TRBV7-3 and TRBJ1-1 gives the full variable domain: GAGVSQTPSNKVTEKGKYVELRCDPISGHTALYWYRQSLGQGPEFLIYFQGTGAADDSGLPNDRFFAVRPEGSVSTLKIQRTERGDSAVYLCASSLEANTEAFFGQGTRLTVV.

This clonotype was picked up many times. V usage is TRBV11-3 and J usage is TRBJ2-1; D unresolved. The CDR3 totals 15 residues. Trimming left V 1 base short and J 5 bases short, with 12 bases between. Germline V CDR1 and CDR2: SGHNT, YENEEA. The CDR3 reads CASSLVWSKNNEQFF. The CDR3 region has the DNA TGTGCCAGCAGCTTAGTTTGGTCCAAGAACAATGAGCAGTTCTTC.

This clonotype showed up just a few times. The chain is built from TRBV4-3 and TRBJ1-5; no clear D. CDR1 is LGHNA, CDR2 YSLEER, per germline. The CDR3 has 17 residues. V lost 5 bases, J lost 4 bases, and 21 bases lay in between. The chain's CDR3 is CASSYRVSAPGNQPQHF. The CDR3 nucleotides are TGCGCCAGCAGCTATAGGGTATCGGCCCCGGGGAATCAGCCCCAGCATTTT.

This clonotype showed up many times. The chain carries TRBV20-1 and TRBJ2-7; 7 bases align to TRBD2. Germline CDR1 is DFQATT and CDR2 is SNEGSKA (reference sequence). V shed 4 bases, J shed 1 base, and the junction held 7 bases outside the gene matches. The CDR3 has 14 amino acids. CDR3 region: CSAMPLADSYEQYF. The CDR3 DNA is TGCAGTGCTATGCCTCTAGCGGATTCCTACGAGCAGTACTTC.

The sample holds many counts of this clonotype. The V gene is TRBV7-2, the J gene TRBJ2-1, with a tentative D call TRBD2 (5 bases). The length of the CDR3 is 14 residues. Trimming shortened V by 2 bases and J by 7 bases, and 12 bases separated the two germline ends. Germline-derived CDR1 and CDR2 are SGHTA and FQGNSA. CDR3: CASSLYPPGNEQFF. CDR3 coding DNA: TGTGCCAGCAGCTTATACCCACCGGGGAATGAGCAGTTCTTC.

This clonotype was picked up a small number of times. The V and J genes are TRBV6-2 or TRBV6-3 and TRBJ2-5, with TRBD1 matching over 10 bases. Per germline, CDR1 MNHEY and CDR2 SVGEGT. Trimming removed 3 bases from V and 5 bases from J; junction bases left unmatched: 12. This CDR3 comprises 17 residues. CDR3 sequence (DNA): TGTGCCAGCAGTTATACGACAGGACAGGGGGTATATGAGACCCAGTACTTC. Encoded protein: CASSYTTGQGVYETQYF.

This clonotype came up many times. This chain links TRBV7-9 with TRBJ2-1; D is possibly TRBD1 (5 bases). Trimming removed 4 bases from V and 6 bases from J, with 16 bases in between. Germline V gene sequence: CDR1 SEHNR, CDR2 FQNEAQ (reference sequence). This CDR3 is built from 15 residues. The chain's CDR3 is CASSSTPQVINEQFF. CDR3 coding DNA: TGTGCCAGCAGCTCAACTCCACAGGTTATCAATGAGCAGTTCTTC. The whole variable domain, filled in from reference TRBV7-9 and TRBJ2-1, reads DTGVSQNPRHKITKRGQNVTFRCDPISEHNRLYWYRQTLGQGPEFLTYFQNEAQLEKSRLLSDRFSAERPKGSFSTLEIQRTEQGDSAMYLCASSSTPQVINEQFFGPGTRLTVL.

This clonotype was seen a handful of times. This rearrangement joins TRBV4-2 to TRBJ1-1; D not certain. The V end lost 1 base, the J end lost 1 base, and 16 bases lay between the germline ends. Germline assignment: CDR1 LGHNA and CDR2 YNFKEQ. This CDR3 is 17 amino acids long. CDR3 bases: TGTGCCAGCAGCCAAGTACCTTTGGCACCGGGGAACACTGAAGCTTTCTTT. It codes for CASSQVPLAPGNTEAFF.

A few counts support this clonotype. The chain has TRBV27 and TRBJ2-3, with 11 nucleotides matching TRBD2. Trimming removed 1 base from V and 7 bases from J; junction bases left unmatched: 4. The germline V gene has CDR1 MNHEY and CDR2 SMNVEV (reference sequence). CDR3 length: 15 amino acids. Here the CDR3 reads CASSLLAGGLNTQYF. In DNA form, the CDR3 reads TGTGCCAGCAGTTTATTAGCGGGAGGGCTCAATACGCAGTATTTT.

This clonotype came up many times. This chain links TRBV28 with TRBJ1-3; 7 nucleotides align to TRBD1. Germline lookup yields CDR1 MDHEN and CDR2 SYDVKM. J was trimmed by 1 base and V by 6 bases; bases with no gene match: 12. The CDR3 has 17 residues. CDR3 protein: CASSPIPDRMSGNTIYF. In nucleotides, the CDR3 is TGTGCCAGCAGCCCCATACCGGACAGGATGTCTGGAAACACCATATATTTT.

In this sample, this clonotype turned up many times. The V and J genes are TRBV12-3 or TRBV12-4 and TRBJ2-1; D possibly corresponds to TRBD2 (6 bases). Trimming stripped 6 bases from V and 2 bases from J, with 17 bases between. The length of the CDR3 is 16 residues. The CDR3 reads CASRSGAGTAYNEQFF. CDR3 nucleotides: TGTGCCAGCAGGTCCGGCGCGGGGACCGCCTACAATGAGCAGTTCTTC.

This clonotype was observed many times. The chain recombines TRBV28 with TRBJ2-1; 10 nucleotides match TRBD2. V was pared by 5 bases and J by 2 bases, with 6 bases of the junction left unmatched. In germline, CDR1 is MDHEN, CDR2 SYDVKM. The CDR3 is 16 residues long. The CDR3 loop is CASSDISGRTYNEQFF. In DNA, the CDR3 is TGTGCCAGCAGTGACATTAGCGGGAGGACCTACAATGAGCAGTTCTTC.